Presented here are 21 T cell receptor beta chains from one specimen sequenced in a study of radiation and T cells in renal cell carcinoma. Stated time point: blood 4 weeks post-SBRT, at nephrectomy. Treatment given: 15 Gy SBRT to primary tumor, nephrectomy 4 weeks later. The data were produced by immunoSEQ multiplex PCR, yet TCRdb's version contains in-frame clones alone and is incomplete. The sample lists around 99,000 clones; 75% to 85% were seen once. The material was blood, obtained from a patient whose treatment included radiotherapy and nephrectomy. The receptors shown here come from a man between 60 and 70 years old with renal cell carcinoma.

The chain couples TRBV28 to TRBJ1-4; weak D call: TRBD1 (5 bases). In germline, CDR1 is MDHEN, CDR2 SYDVKM. This CDR3 has 15 amino acids. Trimming removed 1 base from V and 4 bases from J, with 10 bases in between. CDR3 in amino acids: CASSLSTADNEKLFF. The CDR3 DNA is TGTGCCAGCAGTTTATCGACAGCCGATAATGAAAAACTGTTTTTT. The full variable domain, rest sourced from reference TRBV28 and TRBJ1-4, is DVKVTQSSRYLVKRTGEKVFLECVQDMDHENMFWYRQDPGLGLRLIYFSYDVKMKEKGDIPEGYSVSREKKERFSLILESASTNQTSMYLCASSLSTADNEKLFFGSGTQLSVL.

The rearrangement links TRBV4-1 to TRBJ2-7; TRBD1 matches at 12 bases. Germline loops: CDR1 MGHRA, CDR2 YSYEKL. Trimming at V came to 4 bases and at J to 4 bases, leaving 8 bases not matched to a gene. The CDR3 length is 16 residues. In DNA, the CDR3 is TGCGCCAGCAGCCTGAGGTTGGGACAGGGGGCATACGAGCAGTACTTC. Its protein is CASSLRLGQGAYEQYF.

This clone turned up a few times. The V call is TRBV6-5, the J call TRBJ1-6; perhaps TRBD1 as D (5 bases). This CDR3 is 14 amino acids long. The germline gives CDR1 MNHEY, CDR2 SVGAGI. Trimming left V 7 bases short and J 9 bases short, with 16 bases between. CDR3 in amino acids: CASTDQGRSSPLHF. The CDR3, as DNA: TGTGCCAGCACCGACCAGGGACGAAGTTCACCCCTCCACTTT.

The V and J genes are TRBV27 and TRBJ2-7, with 7 bases matching TRBD1. The CDR3 spans 14 residues. Germline CDR1 and CDR2: MNHEY and SMNVEV (reference sequence). V was pared by 7 bases and J by 1 base, with 7 bases of the junction left unmatched. In DNA form, the CDR3 reads TGTGCCAGCAACCGCGAGGGGGCTTCCTACGAGCAGTACTTC. This sequence encodes CASNREGASYEQYF.

V is TRBV27 and J is TRBJ2-1, with 8 nucleotides matching TRBD2. The CDR3 covers 15 residues. Germline V gives CDR1 MNHEY, CDR2 SMNVEV (reference sequence). V was clipped by 7 bases and J by 0 bases; unmatched bases: 5. The CDR3, as DNA: TGTGCCAGCAAGAGCGGGAGAAGCTCCTACAATGAGCAGTTCTTC. It yields the protein CASKSGRSSYNEQFF.

This chain connects TRBV15 to TRBJ2-5; TRBD2 aligns across 10 bases. The germline CDR1 and CDR2 sequences are LNHNV and YYDKDF (reference sequence). The CDR3 loop spans 17 amino acids. V lost 0 bases, J lost 5 bases, and 9 bases stayed unmatched. The CDR3 here is CATSRDTASGSRETQYF. The CDR3 coding sequence is TGTGCCACCAGCAGAGATACGGCTAGCGGGAGCCGGGAGACCCAGTACTTC.

This clone was detected a few times. The J gene is TRBJ1-2, the V gene TRBV7-2, with a tentative D call TRBD1 (6 bases). CDR1 and CDR2 from the germline V gene are SGHTA and FQGNSA. V gave up 0 bases and J gave up 5 bases, with 13 bases separating them. This CDR3 contains 15 residues. CDR3 loop: CASSLAIQGPYGYTF. CDR3 bases: TGTGCCAGCAGCTTAGCCATACAGGGTCCTTATGGCTACACCTTC.

The count of this clone is one. The V gene is TRBV6-1, the J gene TRBJ2-2; D remains unclear. Germline CDR1 is MNHNS and CDR2 is SASEGT. With 7 bases removed from V and 4 bases from J, the gap between germline ends came to 13 bases. The CDR3 consists of 14 residues. In DNA, the CDR3 is TGTGCCAGCACCCAAACCGGGTTCACCGGGGAGCTGTTTTTT. Amino acid sequence: CASTQTGFTGELFF.

This clone was counted only a few times. This CDR3 reads CASRGRTGNSYEQYF. Written as DNA, the CDR3 is TGCGCCAGCCGTGGACGGACAGGGAACTCCTACGAGCAGTACTTC. V is TRBV5-1 and J is TRBJ2-7; 8 nucleotides line up with TRBD1. V shed 7 bases, J shed 0 bases, and the junction held 9 bases outside the gene matches. Germline lookup yields CDR1 SGHRS and CDR2 YFSETQ. This CDR3 spans 15 amino acids.

There are a few counts of this clone. The V and J genes are TRBV27 and TRBJ1-5, with 7 positions matching TRBD1. This CDR3 has 14 residues. The V gene end was trimmed by 4 bases and the J gene end by 3 bases; junction bases not matched to a gene: 3. Per germline, CDR1 MNHEY and CDR2 SMNVEV (reference sequence). The CDR3 spells CASSSQGDNQPQHF. The DNA for the CDR3 is TGTGCCAGCAGTTCTCAGGGGGACAATCAGCCCCAGCATTTT.

The chain uses TRBV20-1 and TRBJ2-1; D is unclear. The germline V and J ends were trimmed by 6 bases and 8 bases, with 11 bases remaining between them. From germline, CDR1 is DFQATT and CDR2 SNEGSKA (reference sequence). This CDR3 has 11 amino acids. The CDR3 coding sequence is TGCAGTGCCGCACACCCTGATGAGCAGTTCTTC. Its translation: CSAAHPDEQFF.

The rearrangement joins TRBV11-2 to TRBJ2-7; D is perhaps TRBD1 (6 bases). The CDR3 extends over 15 amino acids. V lost 2 bases and J 4 bases, leaving 15 bases between the germline ends. Germline V gives CDR1 SGHAT, CDR2 FQNNGV. The CDR3 loop reads CASSLRGRDVYEQYF. The CDR3 DNA follows: TGTGCCAGCAGCTTAAGGGGGAGAGATGTTTACGAGCAGTACTTC.

This clone was seen more than once but under ten times. The chain employs TRBV4-1 and TRBJ1-4, with no clear D. Trimming took 3 bases from V and 4 from J, leaving 12 bases between them. Germline CDR1 is MGHRA and CDR2 is YSYEKL. The CDR3 has 15 residues. CDR3 DNA sequence: TGCGCCAGCAGCCAGACCGGGTCCTTTAATGAAAAACTGTTTTTT. Translation: CASSQTGSFNEKLFF.

The rearrangement joins TRBV15 to TRBJ1-3, with a possible D match to TRBD1 (5 bases). CDR1 is LNHNV, CDR2 YYDKDF, per germline (reference sequence). This CDR3 is built from 15 residues. Trimming shortened V by 5 bases and J by 7 bases, and 18 bases separated the two germline ends. CDR3 loop: CATSEPGRVGNTIYF. DNA of the CDR3: TGTGCCACCAGCGAACCGGGACGGGTTGGGAACACCATATATTTT.

DNA for the CDR3: TGTGCCAGCTCACCAGGGAGAAGGGGGGTCCAAGAGACCCAGTACTTC. It specifies CASSPGRRGVQETQYF. The chain joins TRBV18 to TRBJ2-5; D tentatively reads TRBD1 or TRBD2 (6 bases each). There are 16 residues in the CDR3. V lost 2 bases, J lost 1 base, and 14 bases lay in between. Germline-derived CDR1 and CDR2 are KGHSH and LQKENI. Looking up the rest from reference TRBV18 and TRBJ2-5 gives the full variable domain: NAGVMQNPRHLVRRRGQEARLRCSPMKGHSHVYWYRQLPEEGLKFMVYLQKENIIDESGMPKERFSAEFPKEGPSILRIQQVVRGDSAAYFCASSPGRRGVQETQYFGPGTRLLVL.

CDR3 in amino acids: CASSLWDGPSTDTQYF. Here the CDR3 DNA reads TGTGCCAGCAGCTTATGGGACGGTCCTAGCACAGATACGCAGTATTTT. V is TRBV7-2 and J is TRBJ2-3; the D call may be TRBD1 or TRBD2 (5 bases each). Deletions cut 2 bases from V and 0 bases from J, with 12 bases between. The germline V gene has CDR1 SGHTA and CDR2 FQGNSA. The CDR3 totals 16 residues.

The sample holds a few counts of this clone. The rearrangement links TRBV2 to TRBJ2-1; D not certain. V lost 8 bases to trimming and J lost 5 bases, with 13 bases between them. The CDR3 is 13 amino acids. Germline CDR1 reads SNHLY; CDR2 reads FYNNEI. CDR3 nucleotide sequence: TGTGCCAGCGTAGACTCTTCTAACAATGAGCAGTTCTTC. Amino acid sequence: CASVDSSNNEQFF.

The rearrangement joins TRBV27 to TRBJ1-2; TRBD1 agrees at 9 bases. The CDR3 length is 17 residues. After removal of 7 bases from V and 8 bases from J, the junction contained 20 bases not matched to a gene. CDR1 and CDR2 (germline): MNHEY, SMNVEV (reference sequence). The CDR3 region has the DNA TGTGCCAGCAACATAGGCCCAGGGACAGGGTCACGGGGGGGCTACACCTTC. Its translation is CASNIGPGTGSRGGYTF.

The rearrangement links TRBV28 to TRBJ2-7; D might be TRBD2 (5 bases). Germline CDR1 is MDHEN and CDR2 is SYDVKM. The ends were cut back, 5 bases at V and 2 bases at J, with 13 bases in the middle. The CDR3 runs to 14 residues. The CDR3 region is CASSPGGGAYEQYF. In DNA, the CDR3 is TGTGCCAGCAGTCCCGGAGGTGGGGCCTACGAGCAGTACTTC.

This sequence joins TRBV7-2 and TRBJ2-3, with TRBD2 identical over 10 bases. V shed 1 base and J 2 bases; nucleotides not matched to a gene: 9. From germline, CDR1 is SGHTA and CDR2 FQGNSA. The CDR3 is 18 amino acids. The CDR3 DNA reads as TGTGCCAGCAGCTTAGGGAGGACTAGCGGAGCCCTCACAGATACGCAGTATTTT. Translated, it gives CASSLGRTSGALTDTQYF.

This chain uses TRBV28 with TRBJ1-4; weak D call: TRBD1 (5 bases). Trimming took 7 bases from V and 12 from J, leaving 27 bases between them. The CDR3 runs to 16 residues. Per germline, CDR1 MDHEN and CDR2 SYDVKM. The CDR3 protein is CASTIRGVGGMGQLFF. The CDR3 DNA is TGTGCCAGCACTATCCGCGGGGTCGGAGGAATGGGGCAACTGTTTTTT.